A selection of T cell receptor beta chains follows, all from one sample in a study of blood T cell repertoires in COVID-19. TCRdb's table, derived via immunoSEQ multiplex PCR, lists solely in-frame clones and lacks some. The sample contains under 150,000 clones, approximately 90% of which appear only once. The specimen sequenced was PBMCs or T cells enriched from blood (not recorded which). The origin of the receptors is a woman in her twenties or thirties with acute COVID-19. The conserved cysteine and the conserved F or W are not part of the CDR3 here.

V | CDR3
TRBV11-2 | ASSSALANIQY
TRBV7-2 | ASSGGVGTRQETQY
TRBV9 | ASSKREGQNEQF
TRBV28 | ASSKTDTIAKNIQY
TRBV5-4 | ASSIIASGRAGEQY
TRBV10-3 | AIRETGGITEAF
TRBV29-1 | SAGTGHEQY
TRBV7-9 | ASSSDSYSPLH
TRBV24-1 | ATSVSRTSGSSEQF
TRBV9 | ASSADSGSYNEQF
TRBV30 | AWSTGAYGYT
TRBV29-1 | SVVGTGSYEQY
TRBV7-8 | ASSLPTSSSTDTQY
TRBV11-1 | ASSPPEGPLNTEAF
TRBV7-9 | ASSSTGDYGYT
TRBV9 | ASSPQWEDNEQF
TRBV30 | ASNRGLNTEAF
TRBV2 | ASSTQGAGQPQH
TRBV7-3 | ASRSQWDRATGYEQY
TRBV6-2/TRBV6-3 | ASSYGREATDTQY